The table lists the clone carrying this TCR beta chain with a few counts. The antigen is not known. The germline V gene has CDR1 MNHNS and CDR2 SASEGT. The junction had 7 bases not matched to a gene; V was cut back by 6 bases and J by 2 bases. This CDR3 contains 15 residues. The data derive from a study of T cells in Graves' hyperthyroidism and ophthalmopathy. Study-level points and caveats: By a 13 V-J model, ophthalmopathy was set apart from stable hyperthyroidism.

Amplification of TCR beta CDR3 regions used RNA as the template. RT-PCR in the first round (using the HTBI primer set) targeted the TCR CDR3. TCRdb recomputed calls from the multiplex PCR reads with MiXCR, one row per CDR3 protein. The table has approximately 600,000 distinct CDR3 sequences, around 21% seen once; the top ten hold roughly 30%. The study left out patients who had uncontrolled infection, other autoimmune disease, pregnancy or lactation. Sequencing was done on a sample of blood. The chain has TRBV6-1 and TRBJ1-2, with 9 bases aligning to TRBD1. The TCR comes from a young man with Graves' ophthalmopathy. CDR3 DNA: TGTGCCAGCAGAGATACAGGGGGCGCAAACTATGGCTACACCTTC. As protein: CASRDTGGANYGYTF.